This is a list of T cell receptor beta chains from one sample in a study of cytomegalovirus exposure and HLA in healthy donors. Some clones are missing from TCRdb's copy, which holds only in-frame ones; the method was immunoSEQ multiplex PCR. This sample has 100,000 or so clones, with about four fifths found just once. The specimen was PBMCs. The origin of the receptors is a female donor in good health and CMV-seropositive. Each CDR3 is given with its conserved first and last residue. The order of the fields is D gene, clone size, J gene, V gene, CDR3 DNA, CDR3 protein. A D gene is named only where the DNA matches it firmly. The size of a clone is reported for some rows only, either as once, few or many, or as a class for expanded clones.

>TRBD1|NA|TRBJ1-3|TRBV10-3
TGTGCCATCAGACCGGGACAGCCGGGTGTGGGCTCTGGAAACACCATATATTTT
CAIRPGQPGVGSGNTIYF
>NA|NA|TRBJ1-2|TRBV19
TGTGCCAGTAGTAACCCCACAGGGCAGTATGGCTACACCTTC
CASSNPTGQYGYTF
>NA|once|TRBJ1-1|TRBV30
TGTGCCTGGAGTGTTGGGGGGGAGGAAGCTTTCTTT
CAWSVGGEEAFF
>TRBD1|NA|TRBJ1-2|TRBV18
TGTGCCAGCTCACTCCTGGACAGGGGGGGCTATGGCTACACCTTC
CASSLLDRGGYGYTF
>NA|NA|TRBJ2-1|TRBV28
TGTGCCAGCGAGGGTGGTGAGCAGTTCTTC
CASEGGEQFF
>NA|once|TRBJ1-2|TRBV9
TGTGCCAGCAGCGTACAGGGGCGCGTTGGCTACACCTTC
CASSVQGRVGYTF
>NA|NA|TRBJ2-7|TRBV12-5
TGTGCTAGTGGTTTAGGGACACGCTACGAGCAGTACTTC
CASGLGTRYEQYF
>TRBD2|few|TRBJ2-3|TRBV7-2
TGTGCCAGCAGCTTTAAAGCGGGGGGGGCAGATACGCAGTATTTT
CASSFKAGGADTQYF
>NA|NA|TRBJ2-1|TRBV5-1
TGCGCCAGCGAGAGGGAGGGGGGACCCTCTGACAATGAGCAGTTCTTC
CASEREGGPSDNEQFF
>TRBD1|NA|TRBJ1-2|TRBV5-1
TGCGCCAGCAGCCCCCTGGGACAGGCGAGGGATGGCTACACCTTC
CASSPLGQARDGYTF
>TRBD2|NA|TRBJ2-2|TRBV5-1
TGCGCCAGCAGCTTGCGGGGAGGGGAGATCGGGGAGCTGTTTTTT
CASSLRGGEIGELFF
>TRBD1|few|TRBJ2-7|TRBV5-5
TGTGCCAGCAGCTTACAGGGGGGCGAGCAGTACTTC
CASSLQGGEQYF
>TRBD1|NA|TRBJ1-2|TRBV5-1
TGCGCCAGCAGCGCACACCGGGACAGTCTATTCGGCTACACCTTC
CASSAHRDSLFGYTF
>TRBD1|NA|TRBJ1-6|TRBV18
TGTGCCAGCTCACCCTCCGGGACAGAAAATTCACCCCTCCACTTT
CASSPSGTENSPLHF
>TRBD2|NA|TRBJ2-1|TRBV5-4
TGTGCCAGCAGCCCGCGACTTGGCGGGGGGGACAATGAGCAGTTCTTC
CASSPRLGGGDNEQFF
>NA|NA|TRBJ2-3|TRBV4-1
TGCGCCAGCAGCCAAGTGGGGCCCCCGGGCACAGATACGCAGTATTTT
CASSQVGPPGTDTQYF
>TRBD1|few|TRBJ2-2|TRBV27
TGTGCCAGCAGCCTGGACAGGGGGATGTTCGGGGAGCTGTTTTTT
CASSLDRGMFGELFF
>NA|NA|TRBJ1-1|TRBV5-1
TGCGCCAGCAGCCCCGTCGGAGGTTTGACTGAAGCTTTCTTT
CASSPVGGLTEAFF
>NA|NA|TRBJ1-1|TRBV30
TGTGCCTGGAGAGTCGACAACAGGGTGAACACTGAAGCTTTCTTT
CAWRVDNRVNTEAFF
>NA|NA|TRBJ1-5|TRBV7-2
TGTGCCAGCAGCTTAGACAGGTTACAGCCCCAGCATTTT
CASSLDRLQPQHF
>NA|NA|TRBJ1-1|TRBV5-1
TGCGCCACCAGTTCGGGACTGACGAACACTGAAGCTTTCTTT
CATSSGLTNTEAFF
>NA|NA|TRBJ1-5|TRBV11-2
TGTGCCAGCAGCTTAGCGGGCAGGGGCGGGAATCAGCCCCAGCATTTT
CASSLAGRGGNQPQHF
>NA|NA|TRBJ2-5|TRBV7-8
TGTGCCAGCAGCCTGCGGACAGTCCAAGAGACCCAGTACTTC
CASSLRTVQETQYF
>TRBD2|many|TRBJ2-1|TRBV6-1
TGTGCCAGCACGGGGTTAGCGGGAGGCTACAATGAGCAGTTCTTC
CASTGLAGGYNEQFF
>NA|NA|TRBJ1-3|TRBV6-1
TGTGCCAGCAGATTATCGGGAGAGGGGAACACCATATATTTT
CASRLSGEGNTIYF
>TRBD2|once|TRBJ2-1|TRBV7-9
TGTGCCAGCAGGGGACTAGCGGGATACAATGAGCAGTTCTTC
CASRGLAGYNEQFF
>NA|NA|TRBJ2-7|TRBV5-1
TGCGCCAGCAGCTGGGGGGAGACCTACGAGCAGTACTTC
CASSWGETYEQYF
>NA|NA|TRBJ2-7|TRBV5-4
TGTGCCATCAGGACAGCCTCCTACGAGCAGTACTTC
CAIRTASYEQYF
>NA|NA|TRBJ1-2|TRBV6-5
TGTGCCAGCAGTTACCAGGGAAGGGACTATGGCTACACCTTC
CASSYQGRDYGYTF
>NA|NA|TRBJ2-1|TRBV7-6
TGTGCCAGCAGCTTAAATCAGGGGACCTACAATGAGCAGTTCTTC
CASSLNQGTYNEQFF
>TRBD1|NA|TRBJ2-7|TRBV9
TGTGCCAGCAGCGTGAAGGGCAGGGGGAAGACCGAGCAGTACTTC
CASSVKGRGKTEQYF
>TRBD1|NA|TRBJ2-2|TRBV7-6
TGTGCCAGCAGCTTAGGCTCCGGGACAGGGAACACCGGGGAGCTGTTTTTT
CASSLGSGTGNTGELFF
>TRBD1|NA|TRBJ2-7|TRBV6-1
TGTGCCAGCAGGGACCTCGGGACAGGGTCGTACGAGCAGTACTTC
CASRDLGTGSYEQYF
>TRBD1|NA|TRBJ2-7|TRBV2
TGTGCCAGTGACCGGGACAGGGCCCACGAGCAGTACTTC
CASDRDRAHEQYF
>TRBD1|NA|TRBJ1-4|TRBV30
TGTGCCTGGGAGAGAGGCAGGGGGACTCGTGAAAAACTGTTTTTT
CAWERGRGTREKLFF
>NA|few|TRBJ2-3|TRBV18
TGTGCCAGCTCACCACTAGGGCCCTGGACAAGCACAGATACGCAGTATTTT
CASSPLGPWTSTDTQYF
>NA|NA|TRBJ1-2|TRBV11-2
TGTGCCAGCAGCTCTGGGGGCGCATGGGATGGCTACACCTTC
CASSSGGAWDGYTF
>NA|NA|TRBJ2-7|TRBV10-2
TGCGCCAGCGGAAGCCGCGGCTCCTCGTACGAGCAGTACTTC
CASGSRGSSYEQYF
>TRBD2|NA|TRBJ2-7|TRBV7-6
TGTGCCAGCAGCCCGGGACTAGCGGAGGAGCCTGGCGAGCAGTACTTC
CASSPGLAEEPGEQYF
>NA|NA|TRBJ2-1|TRBV5-6
TGTGCCGCATCTGGCGGGACCTCCTACAATGAGCAGTTCTTC
CAASGGTSYNEQFF
>TRBD2|NA|TRBJ2-7|TRBV9
TGTGCCAGCAGCGTAGGGGGTTGGGGACTAGCGGGAGCCCTCTCCTACGAGCAGTACTTC
CASSVGGWGLAGALSYEQYF
>NA|NA|TRBJ2-2|TRBV5-6
TGTGCCAGCAGCTTAGAGCGGGCCGTTCGAGGTGGGGAGCTGTTTTTT
CASSLERAVRGGELFF
>TRBD1|NA|TRBJ2-5|TRBV6-5
TGTGCCAGCAGACAGGGGGTATTAGAGACCCAGTACTTC
CASRQGVLETQYF
>NA|once|TRBJ2-5|TRBV18
TGTGCCAGCTCACCACCGGTAGAAGAGACCCAGTACTTC
CASSPPVEETQYF
>TRBD1|few|TRBJ1-1|TRBV19
TGTGCCAGTAGCGGACAGGGGGCAGGAGCTTTCTTT
CASSGQGAGAFF
>TRBD2|NA|TRBJ2-3|TRBV2
TGTGCCAGCAGTTCACGGGCGGCCTTTAGCGGGAGGACCGCAGATACGCAGTATTTT
CASSSRAAFSGRTADTQYF
>TRBD1|NA|TRBJ2-3|TRBV6-4
TGTGCCAGCAGTGTGTACGGGACAGACACAGATACGCAGTATTTT
CASSVYGTDTDTQYF
>NA|NA|TRBJ2-6|TRBV19
TGTGCCAGTAGTGACCACGGAGGCGGCTCCCTCATTGGCCTGACTTTC
CASSDHGGGSLIGLTF
>TRBD1|NA|TRBJ2-4|TRBV4-3
TGCGCCAGCAGCCAAGGCACAGGGACAGGACTAAACAGTCAGTACTTC
CASSQGTGTGLNSQYF
>TRBD2|NA|TRBJ2-3|TRBV28
TGTGCCAGCAGTTCCGTGGGGGAGGGGACAGATACGCAGTATTTT
CASSSVGEGTDTQYF
>TRBD1|NA|TRBJ2-5|TRBV28
TGTGCCAGCAGTTCCGACAGGGGCTACCAAGAGACCCAGTACTTC
CASSSDRGYQETQYF
>TRBD2|NA|TRBJ2-5|TRBV10-3
TGTGCCATCAGTGCTGGGGGGGATCAAGAGACCCAGTACTTC
CAISAGGDQETQYF
>TRBD1|NA|TRBJ1-2|TRBV7-2
TGTGCCAGCAGCCCGCGGCAGGGGGCGGTTGGCTATGGCTACACCTTC
CASSPRQGAVGYGYTF
>NA|NA|TRBJ2-7|TRBV30
TGTGCCTGGACCCCCGGGAGCTCCTACGAGCAGTACTTC
CAWTPGSSYEQYF
>NA|NA|TRBJ2-3|TRBV5-6
TGTGCCAGCAGCCACACCACAGATACGCAGTATTTT
CASSHTTDTQYF
>TRBD2|NA|TRBJ2-1|TRBV13
TGTGCCAGCAGCTCCCGACTAGCGGGGTCGGGGTGGTTCTTC
CASSSRLAGSGWFF
>TRBD2|NA|TRBJ2-3|TRBV25-1
TGTGCCAGCATGGGACTAGCGGGGCGCACAGATACGCAGTATTTT
CASMGLAGRTDTQYF
>NA|few|TRBJ2-5|TRBV21-1
TGTGCCAGCAGCAAAGTCGTGGGGGCTAGGGAGACCCAGTACTTC
CASSKVVGARETQYF
>NA|few|TRBJ2-1|TRBV4-1
TGCGCCAGCAGCCAAGATTCTTTAGGAGGTAGTAATGAGCAGTTCTTC
CASSQDSLGGSNEQFF
>TRBD1|NA|TRBJ1-2|TRBV7-8
TGTGCCAGCAGCTTAATATCCCGGGACAGCTATGGCTACACCTTC
CASSLISRDSYGYTF